This T cell receptor beta chain was profiled in a study of T cell responses to AZD1222 COVID-19 vaccine. General study findings and limits: The study identified only six AZD1222 recipients as seropositive at baseline. Within unmutated variant regions lay the reported targets of nearly half of spike-specific TCRs. Recipients of two AZD1222 doses showed rising Spike-specific TCR breadth and depth. Females made up more of the donors, who were largely white British, and clonal diversity may have come out too low.

Libraries were prepared by immunoSEQ multiplex PCR; TCRdb keeps only in-frame clonotypes and omits some of them. Of about 110,000 clones listed, 90% are singletons. Points on this clone: Antigen unknown.

The receptor comes from an adult who received the AZD1222 COVID-19 vaccine. The sample consisted of peripheral blood, taken 28 days after the second AZD1222 dose.

CDR3 sequence: CASTLSTDTQYF. The CDR3 nucleotides read TGTGCCAGCACGCTTAGCACAGATACGCAGTATTTT. This chain uses TRBV2 with TRBJ2-3; D gene uncertain. This CDR3 has 12 amino acids. Trimming stripped 7 bases from V and 0 bases from J, with 5 bases between. Germline lookup yields CDR1 SNHLY and CDR2 FYNNEI.